The entry that follows covers one T cell receptor beta chain sequence. Described time point: after dendritic cell vaccination, including at tumor progression/relapse. Clones were sequenced by immunoSEQ multiplex PCR, and TCRdb holds only the in-frame ones, with some missing. The sample gives roughly 62,000 clones, roughly four fifths of which show up once; 15% to 18% is in the top ten. This sample stems from a study of glioma-infiltrating T cells after dendritic cell vaccination. The length of the CDR3 is 16 residues. The source material was blood, sampled after dendritic cell vaccination. This chain joins TRBV21-1 and TRBJ1-3. TRBV21-1 is flagged as a pseudogene. This TCR was recovered from a human donor with glioblastoma. The CDR3 loop reads CASSSRCSCSGNTIYF. The DNA of the CDR3 is TGTGCCAGCAGCTCGAGATGTTCCTGCTCTGGAAACACCATATATTTT.